This paragraph reports one T cell receptor beta chain. Its antigen target is currently unknown. No base quality values were provided; no much bigger clone lies one nucleotide off. V is reduced by 4 bases and J by 4 bases, leaving a spacing of 11 bases between them. The germline V gene specifies MDHEN as CDR1 and SYDVKM as CDR2. From the cysteine through the phenylalanine, the CDR3 covers 14 amino acids. Only the CDR3 portion is preserved as DNA: 42 bases, with reading frame beginning at the first base. This specimen belongs to a study of blood T cell repertoires in COVID-19 (dated by TCRdb to the early 2020s). Some background on the complete study: Samples from collaborators originated in the United States, Italy and Spain and spanned both the acute and convalescent phases of COVID-19. A freely available public database, intended as a resource for researchers studying the immune response to SARS-CoV-2, is where the repertoires were released. The material from the prospective study consisted of cDNA or gDNA derived from T cells, B-cell-depleted T cells, or PBMCs. Subjects who had been exposed to COVID-19, were actively infected with it, or had recovered from it provided the deeply sampled blood TCRbeta repertoires that made up the dataset. Where available, HLA class I and class II types were taken from metadata supplied by the sample provider and were not determined by assay-based typing. Nearly every sample came with metadata listing a de-identified subject ID, COVID-19 status, age in years and sex. The samples were drawn from the first 160 participants of the ongoing ImmuneRACE study and from over 950 subjects provided by 6 global collaborators.

Overall results and qualifications from the work: Clinical and demographic metadata were provided uncurated, with the amount varying by source and participant.

Each collaborating institution followed its own protocols to collect whole blood in K2EDTA tubes. Collaborator samples were shipped for TCRbeta analysis as frozen whole blood, isolated PBMCs, or DNA extracted from either sample type. TCRbeta CDR3 regions were amplified from genomic DNA using the immunoSEQ Assay, a bias-controlled multiplex PCR. On the authors' methods: Nucleated cell counts per sample were estimated from amplification of reference gene primers within the assay. To quantify the absolute abundance of each unique TCRbeta CDR3 rearrangement, sequence reads were collapsed and filtered. For each sample, productive Simpson clonality was calculated as the square root of Simpson's diversity index across productive rearrangements. The clones in this table, taken by TCRdb from immuneACCESS, are in-frame only. Not every clone is retained; where verified, under half of the shortfall comes from an unresolved V gene, and the cause of the rest is unknown. D and trimming come from the DNA, and the V and J calls and clone size come from that table. In all, the sample holds over 85,000 clones, and less than 85% of those were seen once. Jointly, the top ten make up over 3.5% of the sample.

The clonotype comes from a woman aged 80 or over with acute or convalescent COVID-19. Sequencing was performed on peripheral blood. This chain joins TRBV28 to TRBJ1-3; TRBD1 is perhaps the D gene, given 5 matching bases. The DNA sequence is TGTGCCAGCAGTTCCCAGGGTACGGGAAACACCATATATTTT. This translates into CASSSQGTGNTIYF.